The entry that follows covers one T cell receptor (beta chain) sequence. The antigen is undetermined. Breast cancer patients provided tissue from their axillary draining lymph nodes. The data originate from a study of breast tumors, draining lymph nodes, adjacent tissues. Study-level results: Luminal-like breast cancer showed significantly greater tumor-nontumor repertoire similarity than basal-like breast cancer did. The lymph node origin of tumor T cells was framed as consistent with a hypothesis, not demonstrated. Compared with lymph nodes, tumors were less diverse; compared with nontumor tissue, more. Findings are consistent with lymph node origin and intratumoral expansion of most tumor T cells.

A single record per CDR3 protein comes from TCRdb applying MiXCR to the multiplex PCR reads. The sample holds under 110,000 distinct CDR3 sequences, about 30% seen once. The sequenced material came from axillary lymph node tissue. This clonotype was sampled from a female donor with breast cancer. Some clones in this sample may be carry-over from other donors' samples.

The CDR3 bases are TGTGCCAGCAGTGACTCTAGACAGGGGGCAACTAATGAAAAACTGTTTTTT. Translating gives CASSDSRQGATNEKLFF. This chain joins TRBV6-4 and TRBJ1-4, with TRBD1 matching over 9 bases. The CDR3 sequence is 17 residues long. Germline lookup yields CDR1 MRHNA and CDR2 SNTAGT. Trimming took 0 bases from V and 0 from J; bases not matched to a gene: 2.